A single T cell receptor beta chain is shown here with its context. The data belong to a study of blood T cell repertoires in COVID-19. Background on the study: The origin of the acute and convalescent COVID-19 samples was the United States, Italy and Spain. PBMCs, B-cell-depleted T cells, or T cells provided the cDNA or gDNA that made up the material.

Per the authors' pipeline: Scientists estimated how many nucleated cells there were by amplifying reference gene primers. Generated by immunoSEQ multiplex PCR, the TCRdb table keeps only in-frame clones and is missing some. V, J and clone size are those of that table, while D and trimming were read from the DNA. The repertoire has about 160,000 clones, 80% to 90% of them found once; the top ten carry about 1%. The CDR3 runs 17 residues. J gave up 6 bases and V 3 bases, and 15 bases lay outside the gene matches. Germline V gene sequence: CDR1 GTSNPN, CDR2 SVGIG (reference sequence). This clonotype was obtained from a man aged 35-49 years with acute or convalescent COVID-19. The specimen sequenced was peripheral blood. The chain links TRBV30 to TRBJ1-2; TRBD1 aligns across 11 bases. The CDR3 protein is CAWSMRTGGIRNHGYTF. Written as DNA, the CDR3 is TGTGCCTGGAGCATGAGGACAGGGGGCATAAGGAATCATGGCTACACCTTC.